This T cell receptor beta chain is drawn from a study of blood T cells in healthy people across ages. Researchers isolated at least 6 million PBMCs per sample. About this clonotype: What it binds is not known.

Whole-study findings and limits: More naive CD4+ cells and higher diversity were found in long-lived than in aged donors. The recorded TCR beta diversity per million T cells decreased in a roughly linear manner with age.

Primed by a sample-barcoded 5' primer and a J-beta primer mix, a second PCR proceeded for roughly 7 to 12 cycles. All samples yielded 3 million or more CDR3-containing paired-end reads. A single record per CDR3 protein comes from TCRdb applying MiXCR to the 5' RACE reads. The sample lists about 720,000 distinct CDR3 sequences, 20% to 25% occurring once. The CDR3 loop spans 14 amino acids. V was trimmed by 2 bases and J by 4 bases, leaving 11 bases between them. Germline CDR1 is SGDLS and CDR2 is YYNGEE. The chain couples TRBV9 to TRBJ2-3; D perhaps matches TRBD1 (6 bases). Input material: blood. This clonotype was sampled from a man in his sixties or seventies in good health. The CDR3 protein is CASSVGTSADTQYF. In DNA form, the CDR3 reads TGTGCCAGCAGCGTGGGGACATCCGCAGATACGCAGTATTTT.